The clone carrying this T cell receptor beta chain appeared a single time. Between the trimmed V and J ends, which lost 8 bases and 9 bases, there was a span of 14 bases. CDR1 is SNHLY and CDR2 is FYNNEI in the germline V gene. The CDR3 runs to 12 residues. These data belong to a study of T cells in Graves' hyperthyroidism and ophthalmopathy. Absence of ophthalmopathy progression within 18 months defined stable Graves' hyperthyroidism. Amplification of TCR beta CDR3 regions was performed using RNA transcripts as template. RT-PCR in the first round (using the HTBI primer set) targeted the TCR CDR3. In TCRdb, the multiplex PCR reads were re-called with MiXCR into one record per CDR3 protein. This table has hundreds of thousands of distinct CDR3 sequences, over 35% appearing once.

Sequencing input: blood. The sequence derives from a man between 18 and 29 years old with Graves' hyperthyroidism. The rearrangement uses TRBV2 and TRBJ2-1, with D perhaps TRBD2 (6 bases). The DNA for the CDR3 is TGTGCCAGCGAAGGGGAGGACGCTGAGCAGTTCTTC. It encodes CASEGEDAEQFF.